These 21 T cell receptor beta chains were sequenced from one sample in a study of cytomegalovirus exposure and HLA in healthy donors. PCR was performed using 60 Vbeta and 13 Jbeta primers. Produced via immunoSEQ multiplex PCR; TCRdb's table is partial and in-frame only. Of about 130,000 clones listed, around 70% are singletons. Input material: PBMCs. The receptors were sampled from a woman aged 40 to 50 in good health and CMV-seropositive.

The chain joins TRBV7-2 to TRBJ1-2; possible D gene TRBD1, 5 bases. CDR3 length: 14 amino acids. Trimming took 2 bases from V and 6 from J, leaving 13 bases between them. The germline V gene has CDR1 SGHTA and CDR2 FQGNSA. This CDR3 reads CASSLLSTANGYTF. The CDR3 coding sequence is TGTGCCAGCAGCTTACTTTCGACAGCGAATGGCTACACCTTC.

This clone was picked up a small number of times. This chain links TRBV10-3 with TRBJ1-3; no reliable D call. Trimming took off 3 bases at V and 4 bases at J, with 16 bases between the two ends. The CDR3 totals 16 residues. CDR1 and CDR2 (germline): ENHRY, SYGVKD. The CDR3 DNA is TGTGCCATCAGTGATCCCGCCGGGATTGTGGGAAACACCATATATTTT. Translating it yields CAISDPAGIVGNTIYF.

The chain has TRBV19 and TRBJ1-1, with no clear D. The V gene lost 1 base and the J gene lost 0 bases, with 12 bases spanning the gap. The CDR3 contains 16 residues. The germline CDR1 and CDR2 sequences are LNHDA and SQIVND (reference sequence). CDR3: CASSIGGQRMNTEAFF. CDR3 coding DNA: TGTGCCAGTAGTATAGGAGGGCAGAGGATGAACACTGAAGCTTTCTTT.

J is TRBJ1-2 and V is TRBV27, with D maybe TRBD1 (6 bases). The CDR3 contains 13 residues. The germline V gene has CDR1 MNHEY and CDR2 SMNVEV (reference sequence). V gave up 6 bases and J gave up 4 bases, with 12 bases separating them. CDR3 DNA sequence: TGTGCCAGCAGCAAGGACAGAACCTATGGCTACACCTTC. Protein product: CASSKDRTYGYTF.

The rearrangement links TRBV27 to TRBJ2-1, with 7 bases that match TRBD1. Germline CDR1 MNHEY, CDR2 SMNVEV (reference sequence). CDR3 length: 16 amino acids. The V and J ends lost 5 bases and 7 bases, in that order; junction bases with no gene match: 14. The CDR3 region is CASSTDSTGQRNEQFF. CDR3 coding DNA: TGTGCCAGCAGTACGGACTCGACAGGGCAGCGAAATGAGCAGTTCTTC.

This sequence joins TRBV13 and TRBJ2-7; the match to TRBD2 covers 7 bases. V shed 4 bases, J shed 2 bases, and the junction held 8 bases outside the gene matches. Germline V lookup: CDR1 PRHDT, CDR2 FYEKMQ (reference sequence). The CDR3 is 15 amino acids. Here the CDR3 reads CASSSTGTIAYEQYF. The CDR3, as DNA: TGTGCCAGCAGCTCCACCGGGACTATTGCCTACGAGCAGTACTTC.

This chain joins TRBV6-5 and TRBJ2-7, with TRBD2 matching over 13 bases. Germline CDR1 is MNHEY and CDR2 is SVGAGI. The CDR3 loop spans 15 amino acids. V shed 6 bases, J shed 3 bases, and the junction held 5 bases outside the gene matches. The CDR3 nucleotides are TGTGCCAGCAGCCGCTGGACTAGCGGGAGCTACGAGCAGTACTTC. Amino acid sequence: CASSRWTSGSYEQYF.

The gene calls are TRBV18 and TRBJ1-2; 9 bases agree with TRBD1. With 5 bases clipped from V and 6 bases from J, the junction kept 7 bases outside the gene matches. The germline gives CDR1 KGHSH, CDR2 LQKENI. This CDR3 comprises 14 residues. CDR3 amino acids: CASSGGQGRDGYTF. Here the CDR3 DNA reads TGTGCCAGCTCAGGGGGACAGGGAAGAGATGGCTACACCTTC.

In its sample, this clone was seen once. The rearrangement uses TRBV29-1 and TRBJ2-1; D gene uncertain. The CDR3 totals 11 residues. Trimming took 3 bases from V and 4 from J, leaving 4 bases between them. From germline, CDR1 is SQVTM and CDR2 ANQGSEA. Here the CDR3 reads CSVESYNEQFF. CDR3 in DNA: TGCAGCGTTGAGAGTTACAATGAGCAGTTCTTC.

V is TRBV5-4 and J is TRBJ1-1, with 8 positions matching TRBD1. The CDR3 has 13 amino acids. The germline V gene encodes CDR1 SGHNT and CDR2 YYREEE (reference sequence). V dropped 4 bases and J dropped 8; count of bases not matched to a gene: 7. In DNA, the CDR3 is TGTGCCAGCAGCACGACAGGGGAGGCAGAAGCTTTCTTT. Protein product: CASSTTGEAEAFF.

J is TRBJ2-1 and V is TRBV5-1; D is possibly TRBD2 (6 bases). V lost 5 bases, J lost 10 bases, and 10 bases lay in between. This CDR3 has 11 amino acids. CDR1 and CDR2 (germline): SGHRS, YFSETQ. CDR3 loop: CASSPGLEQFF. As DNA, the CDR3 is TGCGCCAGCAGTCCCGGACTAGAGCAGTTCTTC.

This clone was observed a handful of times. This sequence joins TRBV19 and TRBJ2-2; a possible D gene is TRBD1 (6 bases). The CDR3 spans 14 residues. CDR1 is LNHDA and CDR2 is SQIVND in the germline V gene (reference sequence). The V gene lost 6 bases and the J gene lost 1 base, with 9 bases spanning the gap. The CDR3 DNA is TGTGCCAGTAGGCAAGGGGGGAACACCGGGGAGCTGTTTTTT. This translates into CASRQGGNTGELFF.

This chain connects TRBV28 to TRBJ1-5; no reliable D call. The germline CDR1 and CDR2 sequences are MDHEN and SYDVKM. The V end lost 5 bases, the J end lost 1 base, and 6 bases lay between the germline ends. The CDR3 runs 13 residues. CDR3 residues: CASSPVSNQPQHF. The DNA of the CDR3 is TGTGCCAGCAGTCCCGTCAGCAATCAGCCCCAGCATTTT. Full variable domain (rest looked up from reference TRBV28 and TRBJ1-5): DVKVTQSSRYLVKRTGEKVFLECVQDMDHENMFWYRQDPGLGLRLIYFSYDVKMKEKGDIPEGYSVSREKKERFSLILESASTNQTSMYLCASSPVSNQPQHFGDGTRLSIL.

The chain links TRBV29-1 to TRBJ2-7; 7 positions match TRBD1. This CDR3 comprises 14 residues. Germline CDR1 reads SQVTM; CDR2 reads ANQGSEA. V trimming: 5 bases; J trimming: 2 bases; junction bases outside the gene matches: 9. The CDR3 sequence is CSVTGQSSTYEQYF. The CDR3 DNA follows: TGCAGCGTTACGGGACAGTCATCCACCTACGAGCAGTACTTC.

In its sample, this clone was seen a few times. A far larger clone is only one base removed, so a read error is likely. The CDR3 reads CASSSRVASYEQYF. The CDR3 nucleotides are TGTGCCAGCAGCTCGAGGGTAGCCTCCTACGAGCAGTACTTC. The chain couples TRBV7-6 to TRBJ2-7; possible D gene TRBD2, 5 bases. Germline CDR1 is SGHVS and CDR2 is FNYEAQ. Trimming removed 4 bases at V and 0 bases at J, with 10 bases between. The CDR3 contains 14 residues.

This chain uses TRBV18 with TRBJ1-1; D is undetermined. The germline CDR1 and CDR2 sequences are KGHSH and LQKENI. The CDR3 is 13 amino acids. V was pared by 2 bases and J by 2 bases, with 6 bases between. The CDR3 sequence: CASSPAGNTEAFF. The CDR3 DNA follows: TGTGCCAGCTCACCAGCAGGCAACACTGAAGCTTTCTTT. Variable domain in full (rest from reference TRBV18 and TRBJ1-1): NAGVMQNPRHLVRRRGQEARLRCSPMKGHSHVYWYRQLPEEGLKFMVYLQKENIIDESGMPKERFSAEFPKEGPSILRIQQVVRGDSAAYFCASSPAGNTEAFFGQGTRLTVV.

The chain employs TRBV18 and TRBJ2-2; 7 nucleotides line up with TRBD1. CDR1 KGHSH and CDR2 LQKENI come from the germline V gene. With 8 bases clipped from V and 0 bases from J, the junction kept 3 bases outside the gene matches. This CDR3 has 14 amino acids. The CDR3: CASPGTANTGELFF. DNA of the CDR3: TGTGCCAGCCCCGGGACAGCGAACACCGGGGAGCTGTTTTTT.

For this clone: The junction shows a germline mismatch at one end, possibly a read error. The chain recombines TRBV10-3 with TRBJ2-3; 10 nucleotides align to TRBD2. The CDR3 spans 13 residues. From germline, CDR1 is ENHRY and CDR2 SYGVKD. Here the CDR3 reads CATASGSTDTQYF. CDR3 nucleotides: TGTGCCACCGCTAGCGGGAGCACCGATACGCAGTATTTT.

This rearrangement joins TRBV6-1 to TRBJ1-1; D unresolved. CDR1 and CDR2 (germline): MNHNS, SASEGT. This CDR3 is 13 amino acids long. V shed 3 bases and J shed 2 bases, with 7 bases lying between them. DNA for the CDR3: TGTGCCAGCAGTGATGTGACAAACACTGAAGCTTTCTTT. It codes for CASSDVTNTEAFF.

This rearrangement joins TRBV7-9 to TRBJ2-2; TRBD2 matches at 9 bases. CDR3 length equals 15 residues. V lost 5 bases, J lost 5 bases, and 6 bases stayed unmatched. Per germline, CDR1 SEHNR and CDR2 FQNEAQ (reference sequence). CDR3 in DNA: TGTGCCAGCAGCAGGAGCGGGGGGAATACCGGGGAGCTGTTTTTT. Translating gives CASSRSGGNTGELFF.

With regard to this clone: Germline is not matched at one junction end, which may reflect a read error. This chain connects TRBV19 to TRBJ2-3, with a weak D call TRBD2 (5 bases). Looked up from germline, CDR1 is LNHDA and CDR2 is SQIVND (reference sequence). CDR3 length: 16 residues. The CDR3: CASSISGLSSTDTQYF. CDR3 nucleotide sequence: TGTGCCAGCAGTATAAGCGGTCTCTCCAGCACAGATACGCAGTATTTT.